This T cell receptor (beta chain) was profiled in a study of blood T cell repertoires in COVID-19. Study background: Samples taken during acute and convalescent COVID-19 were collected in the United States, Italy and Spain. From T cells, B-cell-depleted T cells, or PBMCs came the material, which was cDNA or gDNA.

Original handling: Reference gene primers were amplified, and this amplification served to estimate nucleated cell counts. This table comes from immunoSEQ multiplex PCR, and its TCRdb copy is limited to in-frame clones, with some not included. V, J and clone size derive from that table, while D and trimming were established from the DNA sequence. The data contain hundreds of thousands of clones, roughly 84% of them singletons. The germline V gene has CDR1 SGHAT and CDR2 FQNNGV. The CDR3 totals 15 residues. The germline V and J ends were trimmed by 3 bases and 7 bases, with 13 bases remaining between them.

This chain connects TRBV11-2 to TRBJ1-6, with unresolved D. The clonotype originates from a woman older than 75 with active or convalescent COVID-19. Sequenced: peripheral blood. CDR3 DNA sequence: TGTGCCAGCAGCTTGACTAGGAGAGCAAATTCACCCCTCCACTTT. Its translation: CASSLTRRANSPLHF.